This T cell receptor (beta chain) was documented in a study of cytomegalovirus exposure and HLA in healthy donors. General study points: Previously analyzed data showed that most TCR beta V segments were productive at a frequency of about 87% or about 30%. Donor immune exposure was known only as CMV serostatus. Later analysis reportedly placed an Asian-associated ancestry cluster below the roughly 690-donor mean in N-insertions.

Details on this clone: What it binds is unknown.

With 60 Vbeta and 13 Jbeta primers, the PCR was carried out. Produced via immunoSEQ multiplex PCR; TCRdb's table is partial and in-frame only. There are under 95,000 clones in the sample, with 3.8% held by the top ten. The CDR3 spans 15 residues. The trim removed 5 bases at V and 5 bases at J, leaving 10 bases unmatched. The germline gives CDR1 LGHNA, CDR2 YSLEER. The sequencing sample was made of PBMCs. The genes are TRBV4-3 and TRBJ2-5; 8 bases line up with TRBD1. The source of this sequence is a female donor in good health and CMV-seropositive. Written as DNA, the CDR3 is TGCGCCAGCAGCATAATCAGGGGGCCAGTGGAGACCCAGTACTTC. It encodes CASSIIRGPVETQYF.